Here is one TCR beta chain with its context. The PCR ran on 60 Vbeta and 13 Jbeta primers. Generated by immunoSEQ multiplex PCR, the TCRdb table keeps only in-frame clones and is missing some. The sample holds about 130,000 clones, about four fifths seen once. The CDR3 consists of 13 residues. Looked up from germline, CDR1 is KGHSH and CDR2 is LQKENI. The V segment lost 3 bases and the J segment 13 bases; nucleotides outside the gene matches: 9. These donors, healthy bone marrow donors, were studied. This entry comes from a study of cytomegalovirus exposure and HLA in healthy donors. V is TRBV18 and J is TRBJ2-5, with 9 bases matching TRBD2. The receptor was derived from a man between 25 and 39 years old in good health and CMV-seronegative. What was sequenced was PBMCs. The CDR3 reads CASSPSAGGPLYF. The DNA for the CDR3 is TGTGCCAGCTCACCCTCCGCGGGAGGGCCTCTGTACTTC.